This TCR beta chain was recovered during a study of cytomegalovirus exposure and HLA in healthy donors. J gave up 2 bases and V 4 bases, and 4 bases lay outside the gene matches. The CDR3 sequence is 15 residues long. Per the germline V gene, CDR1 is MNHEY and CDR2 is SMNVEV (reference sequence). This clone was detected only a few times. PCR was performed using 60 Vbeta and 13 Jbeta primers. Clones were read by immunoSEQ multiplex PCR, and TCRdb kept only the in-frame ones, dropping some. The data show 200,000 to 250,000 clones, around 80% seen once. The chain joins TRBV27 to TRBJ1-5; 8 bases match TRBD1. Sequencing was carried out using PBMCs. The receptor was derived from a male donor in good health and CMV-seronegative. CDR3 in DNA: TGTGCCAGCAGTTCAGACAGGGGAGGCAATCAGCCCCAGCATTTT. Amino acids: CASSSDRGGNQPQHF.